This TCR beta chain was sequenced during a study of CD8 T cells in Susac syndrome. This CDR3 is built from 14 residues. The germline gives CDR1 LGHNT, CDR2 FRNRAP. Trimming removed 1 base at V and 6 bases at J, with 12 bases between. An amount of RNA that ranged from about 0.45 to 1 ug was reverse transcribed with random hexamers. MiXCR, applied by TCRdb to the immunoSEQ multiplex PCR reads, yields one record per CDR3 protein. The sample contains more than 90,000 distinct CDR3 sequences, approximately 93% of which appear only once. V and J are TRBV12-5 and TRBJ1-1; D uncertain. Sequenced: CD4+ T cells from PBMCs. The TCR originated in a human donor with multiple sclerosis. The CDR3 spells CASGLGGRVSEAFF. In nucleotides, the CDR3 is TGTGCTAGTGGTTTGGGAGGACGAGTCTCTGAAGCTTTCTTT.